This T cell receptor (beta chain) was profiled in a study of T cells in Graves' hyperthyroidism and ophthalmopathy. Many counts were recorded for this clonotype. Germline V gene data show CDR1 as MNHEY and CDR2 as SVGAGI. Trimming cost V 2 bases and J 9 bases, with 12 bases left between them. The CDR3 covers 13 residues. Amplification of TCR beta CDR3 regions was performed using RNA transcripts as template. An initial round of RT-PCR targeting the TCR CDR3 relied on the HTBI primer set. TCRdb called the multiplex PCR reads again in MiXCR, with one record for every CDR3 protein. The sample has a few hundred thousand distinct CDR3 sequences; more than 15% are singletons.

The clonotype was recovered from a woman aged 55-69 years with Graves' ophthalmopathy. This chain links TRBV6-5 with TRBJ2-3; D is unclear. The sequencing input was blood. CDR3 loop: CASSYDGTRTQYF. The DNA for the CDR3 is TGTGCCAGCAGTTACGACGGCACTCGAACGCAGTATTTT.